The entry below gives a single T cell receptor beta chain sequence along with its context. Its target is unknown. In this CDR3 the conserved last residue, phenylalanine or tryptophan, is missing, so a read error is likely. The sample is drawn from a study of molecular identifiers for immune sequencing clone quantification. At the level of the study: Naive CD8 cell RNA, from 20,000 or 100,000 cells, was split five ways in replicates, with four sequenced. Study-level points and caveats: Jurkat TCR RNA spiked in from one cell reportedly remained identifiable amid 970,000 or so naive cells. Same-barcode identical TCR molecules could make highly expanded clones look smaller than they are.

Sorting isolated naive CD8 T cells as CD8+CD4-CCR7+CD45RA+ events. Looked up from germline, CDR1 is LGHNA and CDR2 is YSLEER. V gave up 5 bases and J gave up 6 bases; unmatched junction bases: 12. The CDR3 length is 16 residues. TCRdb called the PCR reads again in MiXCR, with one record for every CDR3 protein. The sample lists more than 250,000 distinct CDR3 sequences; about a fifth were seen once. The V gene is TRBV4-3, the J gene TRBJ2-7, with 11 bases that match TRBD2. The sequenced sample was naive CD8+ T cells from blood, with Jurkat cell RNA spiked in. Subset denoted: FACS-sorted CD8+CD4-CCR7+CD45RA+ naive T cells. The sequence was obtained from a human donor in good health. Some libraries in this study had Jurkat cell RNA spiked in. As DNA, the CDR3 is TGCGCCAGCAGCTCGAGAACGGGGCTAGCGGGAGGCGAGCAGTACTCC. This translates into CASSSRTGLAGGEQYS.